One sample yielded the 28 T cell receptor beta chains listed below, sequenced in a study of T-cell reconstitution after alpha-beta-depleted transplantation in children. A TCRbeta library incorporating unique molecular identifiers was prepared. TCRdb used MiXCR to reprocess the PCR reads, holding one entry per CDR3 protein. The sample holds hundreds of thousands of distinct CDR3 sequences, roughly 9.5% seen once. The specimen comprised PBMCs from the stem cell graft donor, sampled from the stem cell graft. These receptors were taken from a human donor who donated a stem cell graft to a child with SCID.

The chain links TRBV12-3 or TRBV12-4 to TRBJ2-3, with 11 nucleotides matching TRBD1. Trimming removed 5 bases from V and 6 bases from J; junction bases left unmatched: 10. The CDR3 has 16 residues. The CDR3 sequence: CASSNRWTGGVDTQYF. Here the CDR3 DNA reads TGTGCCAGCAGTAATAGATGGACAGGGGGCGTTGATACGCAGTATTTT.

A few counts support this clonotype. The gene calls are TRBV10-3 and TRBJ2-7; unclear D gene. The germline CDR1 and CDR2 sequences are ENHRY and SYGVKD. This CDR3 region has 13 residues. Trimming removed 6 bases from V and 2 bases from J, with 11 bases in between. CDR3 in DNA: TGTGCCATCAGGCCGGAAGCAACCTACGAGCAGTACTTC. This codes for CAIRPEATYEQYF.

The rearrangement uses TRBV7-9 and TRBJ2-3, with 13 bases matching TRBD2. The ends lost 7 bases at V and 1 base at J; junction bases unmatched: 2. Looked up from germline, CDR1 is SEHNR and CDR2 is FQNEAQ (reference sequence). The CDR3 loop spans 15 amino acids. This CDR3 is CASIGTSGGTDTQYF. The CDR3 region has the DNA TGTGCCAGCATCGGGACTAGCGGGGGCACAGATACGCAGTATTTT.

In its sample, this clonotype was seen many times. The chain carries TRBV12-3 or TRBV12-4 and TRBJ2-3, with 9 bases matching TRBD1. The CDR3 totals 15 residues. V dropped 2 bases and J dropped 6; count of bases not matched to a gene: 6. The CDR3 DNA reads TGTGCCAGCAGTTTATGGACAGGGGTCGGCGATACGCAGTATTTT. This translates into CASSLWTGVGDTQYF.

The chain has TRBV12-3 or TRBV12-4 and TRBJ2-1, with D perhaps TRBD1 or TRBD2 (5 bases each). V was shortened by 0 bases and J by 7 bases, with 13 bases between the two germline ends. This CDR3 has 15 residues. CDR3 sequence (DNA): TGTGCCAGCAGTTTAGCCGGGACCCTTTGGAATGAGCAGTTCTTC. Its protein product is CASSLAGTLWNEQFF.

This CDR3 reads CASSQGDGVGLGETQYF. CDR3 DNA: TGTGCCAGCAGCCAAGGAGACGGGGTTGGCTTGGGGGAGACCCAGTACTTC. The chain couples TRBV11-2 to TRBJ2-5; D is perhaps TRBD2 (5 bases). Per germline, CDR1 SGHAT and CDR2 FQNNGV. This CDR3 spans 17 amino acids. The V and J ends lost 5 bases and 5 bases respectively, with 24 bases between them.

This clonotype was observed a handful of times. This chain uses TRBV29-1 with TRBJ2-1, with TRBD1 matching over 8 bases. Trimming took 3 bases from V and 4 from J; bases not matched to a gene: 14. The CDR3 contains 17 residues. The germline gives CDR1 SQVTM, CDR2 ANQGSEA. CDR3 sequence: CSVEGTDRGGAYNEQFF. The DNA of the CDR3 is TGCAGCGTTGAGGGGACCGACAGGGGCGGCGCTTACAATGAGCAGTTCTTC.

This clonotype was recorded a few times. The chain joins TRBV20-1 to TRBJ1-2, with D unresolved. This CDR3 has 13 residues. CDR1 DFQATT and CDR2 SNEGSKA come from the germline V gene (reference sequence). In DNA, the CDR3 is TGCAGCCAAAGCCGAGACCCCTCGTTTGGCTACACCTTC. As protein: CSQSRDPSFGYTF.

This clonotype was counted a few times. The chain has TRBV7-6 and TRBJ2-1; the match to TRBD2 covers 10 bases. Germline-derived CDR1 and CDR2 are SGHVS and FNYEAQ. This CDR3 has 14 amino acids. V lost 4 bases, J lost 7 bases, and 4 bases stayed unmatched. In DNA, the CDR3 is TGTGCCAGCAGCTCTAGCGGGGGAATGAATGAGCAGTTCTTC. This sequence encodes CASSSSGGMNEQFF. Full variable domain (outside the CDR3, taken from reference TRBV7-6 and TRBJ2-1): GAGVSQSPRYKVTKRGQDVALRCDPISGHVSLYWYRQALGQGPEFLTYFNYEAQQDKSGLPNDRFSAERPEGSISTLTIQRTEQRDSAMYRCASSSSGGMNEQFFGPGTRLTVL.

This clonotype was seen more than once but under ten times. This CDR3 is CASSQDGANTGELFF. Here the CDR3 DNA reads TGTGCCAGCAGCCAAGACGGAGCGAACACCGGGGAGCTGTTTTTT. J is TRBJ2-2 and V is TRBV3-1; no reliable D call. Trimming took off 0 bases at V and 0 bases at J, with 5 bases between the two ends. The CDR3 is made up of 15 amino acids. Looked up from germline, CDR1 is LGHDT and CDR2 is YNNKEL (reference sequence).

This chain uses TRBV6-6 with TRBJ2-1; D remains ambiguous. The V and J ends lost 4 bases and 8 bases respectively, with 3 bases between them. Germline lookup yields CDR1 MNHNY and CDR2 SVGAGI (reference sequence). The CDR3 consists of 10 residues. CDR3 residues: CASSFHEQFF. The DNA for the CDR3 is TGTGCCAGCAGTTTCCATGAGCAGTTCTTC.

This chain uses TRBV6-1 with TRBJ2-7; 10 bases agree with TRBD2. J lost 5 bases, V lost 5 bases, and 6 bases had no gene match. CDR3 length: 14 amino acids. Looked up from germline, CDR1 is MNHNS and CDR2 is SASEGT. The CDR3 nucleotides read TGTGCCAGCAGTAGCGGGGGGGGTATCAACGAGCAGTACTTC. Its translation is CASSSGGGINEQYF.

In its sample, this clonotype was seen a few times. The chain links TRBV14 to TRBJ2-2; TRBD2 is a possible D gene (5 bases). Germline assignment: CDR1 SGHDN and CDR2 FVKESK. V was cut by 0 bases and J by 1 base, with 15 bases left in between. This CDR3 is built from 18 residues. CDR3 protein: CASSQDLSSPQNTGELFF. DNA for the CDR3: TGTGCCAGCAGCCAAGATTTGTCTAGCCCACAGAACACCGGGGAGCTGTTTTTT.

This clonotype was counted between two and nine times. This rearrangement joins TRBV5-4 to TRBJ2-5; the D gene is possibly TRBD1 (5 bases). Looked up from germline, CDR1 is SGHNT and CDR2 is YYREEE (reference sequence). Trimming cost V 1 base and J 5 bases, with 12 bases left between them. The CDR3 has 14 amino acids. The CDR3 DNA sequence: TGTGCCAGCAGCTTGTCAGGGATGAGGGAGACCCAGTACTTC. This encodes CASSLSGMRETQYF.

The chain has TRBV11-2 and TRBJ2-5, with unresolved D. Looked up from germline, CDR1 is SGHAT and CDR2 is FQNNGV. The CDR3 loop spans 14 amino acids. V was trimmed by 1 base and J by 2 bases, leaving 8 bases between them. Written as DNA, the CDR3 is TGTGCCAGCAGCTTAGCGGTGGAACAAGAGACCCAGTACTTC. Protein: CASSLAVEQETQYF.

This clonotype was seen a few times. The rearrangement links TRBV7-9 to TRBJ1-4; no firm D call. Germline loops: CDR1 SEHNR, CDR2 FQNEAQ (reference sequence). Trimming removed 3 bases from V and 4 bases from J, with 12 bases in between. This CDR3 has 15 residues. This CDR3 is CASSFQTGINEKLFF. In DNA form, the CDR3 reads TGTGCCAGCAGCTTCCAGACCGGTATTAATGAAAAACTGTTTTTT.

V gene TRBV5-5 combines with J gene TRBJ2-3; unclear D gene. The V and J ends lost 4 bases and 6 bases respectively, with 18 bases between them. This CDR3 is 15 amino acids long. Looked up from germline, CDR1 is SGHKS and CDR2 is YYEKEE (reference sequence). The CDR3 coding sequence is TGTGCCAGCAGCCCTGAATTAGTCCGTATGGATACGCAGTATTTT. This encodes CASSPELVRMDTQYF.

The chain has TRBV24-1 and TRBJ2-1; 9 bases match TRBD2. CDR1 and CDR2 (germline): KGHDR, SFDVKD. This CDR3 region has 17 residues. With 3 bases clipped from V and 10 bases from J, the junction kept 15 bases outside the gene matches. CDR3 nucleotide sequence: TGTGCCACCAGTGATACCAGCGGGGGGCCGTCTCGGGGCGAGCAGTTCTTC. Its translation: CATSDTSGGPSRGEQFF.

This clonotype was seen more than once but under ten times. This rearrangement joins TRBV12-3 or TRBV12-4 to TRBJ1-2, with 7 positions matching TRBD1. V lost 5 bases, J lost 3 bases, and 6 bases stayed unmatched. The length of the CDR3 is 14 residues. CDR3 sequence reads: CASSPGQSDYGYTF. DNA for the CDR3: TGTGCCAGCAGTCCGGGACAGTCGGACTATGGCTACACCTTC.

This rearrangement joins TRBV12-5 to TRBJ2-1; 7 bases are a match to TRBD1. The CDR3 sequence is 14 residues long. J was trimmed by 8 bases and V by 1 base; bases with no gene match: 5. Germline CDR1 LGHNT, CDR2 FRNRAP. This chain's CDR3 is CASGLALGGYEQFF. DNA for the CDR3: TGTGCTAGTGGTTTGGCCTTAGGGGGCTATGAGCAGTTCTTC.

In the case of this clonotype: A much larger clone differs by one base, so this may be a read error. This chain links TRBV12-3 or TRBV12-4 with TRBJ1-3; D call uncertain. CDR3 length: 12 amino acids. The chain's CDR3 is CVSSLIGNTIYF. CDR3 bases: TGTGTCAGCAGTTTAATAGGAAACACCATATATTTT.

Only a few counts were recorded for this clonotype. V and J are TRBV12-3 or TRBV12-4 and TRBJ2-3, with D possibly TRBD2 on 7 matching bases. CDR3 length equals 18 residues. V lost 2 bases, J lost 2 bases, and 20 bases lay in between. The CDR3 loop is CASSLTPRGRGLTDTQYF. In DNA form, the CDR3 reads TGTGCCAGCAGTTTAACCCCCCGCGGGCGGGGGCTCACAGATACGCAGTATTTT.

This clonotype was counted between two and nine times. The chain carries TRBV7-3 and TRBJ1-6, with D possibly being TRBD1 (6 bases). Germline CDR1 SGHTA, CDR2 FQGTGA. V lost 1 base, J lost 7 bases, and 11 bases lay in between. CDR3 size: 15 residues. The CDR3 coding sequence is TGTGCCAGCAGCTTAATCGGGGGGCCCAATTCACCCCTCCACTTT. This encodes CASSLIGGPNSPLHF. Looking up the rest from reference TRBV7-3 and TRBJ1-6 gives the full variable domain: GAGVSQTPSNKVTEKGKYVELRCDPISGHTALYWYRQSLGQGPEFLIYFQGTGAADDSGLPNDRFFAVRPEGSVSTLKIQRTERGDSAVYLCASSLIGGPNSPLHFGNGTRLTVT.

The chain links TRBV5-1 to TRBJ1-1; perhaps TRBD1 as D (6 bases). Trimming cost V 0 bases and J 5 bases, with 11 bases left between them. The CDR3 totals 14 residues. Germline V gene lookup returns CDR1 SGHRS and CDR2 YFSETQ. CDR3 loop: CASSLAGAWTEAFF. The DNA of the CDR3 is TGCGCCAGCAGCTTGGCAGGGGCGTGGACTGAAGCTTTCTTT.

The chain couples TRBV5-1 to TRBJ2-1; 11 bases map to TRBD2. The V gene end was trimmed by 0 bases and the J gene end by 8 bases; junction bases not matched to a gene: 4. CDR1 and CDR2 from the germline V gene are SGHRS and YFSETQ. CDR3 length: 15 residues. The CDR3 region is CASSLGTSGGHEQFF. The DNA for the CDR3 is TGCGCCAGCAGCTTGGGTACTAGCGGGGGCCATGAGCAGTTCTTC. The complete variable domain, with remaining parts taken from reference TRBV5-1 and TRBJ2-1, reads KAGVTQTPRYLIKTRGQQVTLSCSPISGHRSVSWYQQTPGQGLQFLFEYFSETQRNKGNFPGRFSGRQFSNSRSEMNVSTLELGDSALYLCASSLGTSGGHEQFFGPGTRLTVL.

This clonotype was seen many times. The chain joins TRBV5-5 to TRBJ1-4, with no clear D. The CDR3 has 13 amino acids. Germline loops: CDR1 SGHKS, CDR2 YYEKEE (reference sequence). V shed 2 bases and J shed 8 bases, with 10 bases lying between them. In nucleotides, the CDR3 is TGTGCCAGCAGCTTAGGTCTGGTGGAAAAACTGTTTTTT. Protein product: CASSLGLVEKLFF.

This clonotype came up a few times. V gene TRBV5-1 combines with J gene TRBJ2-7, with TRBD1 matching 11 bases. The CDR3 totals 20 residues. Trimming at V came to 5 bases and at J to 1 base, leaving 20 bases not matched to a gene. Germline CDR1 SGHRS, CDR2 YFSETQ. CDR3 sequence reads: CASSGGVGTGGPPPSYEQYF. CDR3 in DNA: TGCGCCAGCAGTGGTGGGGTAGGGACAGGGGGACCTCCTCCATCCTACGAGCAGTACTTC. Together with reference TRBV5-1 and TRBJ2-7, the CDR3 gives the full variable domain: KAGVTQTPRYLIKTRGQQVTLSCSPISGHRSVSWYQQTPGQGLQFLFEYFSETQRNKGNFPGRFSGRQFSNSRSEMNVSTLELGDSALYLCASSGGVGTGGPPPSYEQYFGPGTRLTVT.

The V gene is TRBV5-1, the J gene TRBJ1-2, with a possible D match to TRBD1 (6 bases). Germline V lookup: CDR1 SGHRS, CDR2 YFSETQ. Trimming stripped 3 bases from V and 6 bases from J, with 15 bases between. There are 14 residues in the CDR3. The CDR3 sequence: CASSWEQGFDGYTF. In DNA form, the CDR3 reads TGCGCCAGCAGCTGGGAACAGGGATTCGATGGCTACACCTTC.